The TCR beta chain under discussion was sequenced for a study of T cells in Graves' hyperthyroidism and ophthalmopathy. Template material for amplifying TCR beta CDR3 regions consisted of RNA transcripts. The HTBI primer set was used in a first-round RT-PCR of the TCR CDR3. TCRdb re-called the multiplex PCR reads with MiXCR, one entry per CDR3 protein. The sample records roughly 740,000 distinct CDR3 sequences, around 15% being singletons. Study outcomes and limitations: Using 13 V-J features, a model discriminated ophthalmopathy from stable hyperthyroidism.

This clonotype showed up just a few times. What it binds is unknown. Stable hyperthyroidism: no ophthalmopathy progression over 18 months of follow-up. Clinical symptoms, serum thyroxine, TRAb, thyroid ultrasound and orbital computed tomography informed diagnoses. PBMCs were derived from roughly 9.6 ml fresh peripheral blood. Germline loops: CDR1 SSHAT, CDR2 FNYEAQ (reference sequence). The CDR3 covers 14 residues. Trimming at V came to 5 bases and at J to 5 bases, leaving 4 bases not matched to a gene. The specimen was blood. This receptor was identified in a young man with Graves' hyperthyroidism. This chain connects TRBV7-7 to TRBJ1-3; 9 bases are a match to TRBD1. Here the CDR3 reads CASSPTGGRNTIYF. The DNA of the CDR3 is TGTGCCAGCAGCCCTACAGGGGGCAGAAACACCATATATTTT. Looking up the rest from reference TRBV7-7 and TRBJ1-3 gives the full variable domain: GAGVSQSPRYKVTKRGQDVTLRCDPISSHATLYWYQQALGQGPEFLTYFNYEAQPDKSGLPSDRFSAERPEGSISTLTIQRTEQRDSAMYRCASSPTGGRNTIYFGEGSWLTVV.